The source of this T cell receptor (beta chain) is a study of Tregs in tolerant kidney transplant recipients. The CDR3 length is 14 residues. Germline V gives CDR1 SGHDT, CDR2 YYEEEE. V was pared by 5 bases and J by 6 bases, with 16 bases between. Related graft donors supplied nonmyeloablative bone marrow transplants, and mixed chimerism was transient. Unstimulated regulatory T cells (CD4+CD25+CD127-), CD4+CD25- non-regulatory cells, CD4 and CD8 cells were FACS-sorted from thawed PBMCs. Some clones are missing from TCRdb's copy, which holds only in-frame ones; the method was immunoSEQ multiplex PCR. The repertoire consists of tens of thousands of clones, with over 70% occurring once and the leading ten covering roughly 26%.

The sample in question was CD8+ T cells from blood (PBMCs), obtained 6 months after the transplant. The sequence was collected from a human patient who received a combined kidney and bone marrow transplant. Some T cells may trace back to the graft donor. This rearrangement joins TRBV5-6 to TRBJ2-3, with D perhaps matching TRBD2 (6 bases). CDR3 sequence: CASSPTSSGDTQYF. CDR3 sequence (DNA): TGTGCCAGCAGTCCGACTAGTTCGGGGGATACGCAGTATTTT. The full variable domain, with the rest looked up from reference TRBV5-6 and TRBJ2-3, is DAGVTQSPTHLIKTRGQQVTLRCSPKSGHDTVSWYQQALGQGPQFIFQYYEEEERQRGNFPDRFSGHQFPNYSSELNVNALLLGDSALYLCASSPTSSGDTQYFGPGTRLTVL.